The rows below give T cell receptor beta chains drawn from one sample of a study of regulatory T cells in long-lasting Graves disease. TCRdb fed the multiplex PCR reads into MiXCR, producing one record per CDR3 protein. The sample lists 500,000 or so distinct CDR3 sequences, approximately 14% occurring once. The sample was also reused in another study, on T cells in Graves' hyperthyroidism and ophthalmopathy.

Sequencing used peripheral blood mononuclear cells (PBMCs), obtained at new diagnosis, from a patient treated with antithyroid drugs. These receptors originate from a woman aged 45-60 years with Graves disease. The CDR3 runs from the conserved cysteine through the conserved F or W. Fields, in order: V gene, clone size, D gene, J gene, CDR3 DNA, CDR3 protein. A D gene is named only where the DNA matches it firmly. Clone size appears in some rows only: once, few, many, or a class for an expanded clone.

>TRBV18|few|TRBD1|TRBJ1-3
TGTGCCAGCTCACCCTGGACAGGGTACTCTGGAAACACCATATATTTT
CASSPWTGYSGNTIYF
>TRBV24-1|many|.|TRBJ2-3
TGTGCCACCAGTGAGGGGGTCAGCACAGATACGCAGTATTTT
CATSEGVSTDTQYF
>TRBV7-7|.|TRBD1|TRBJ2-1
TGTGCCAGCAGCTCCGGACAGGGGGCAACCAATGAGCAGTTCTTC
CASSSGQGATNEQFF
>TRBV9|.|.|TRBJ1-1
TGTGCCAGCAGCGTAAGCATCTCGGGGGGAAAGAACACTGAAGCTTTCTTT
CASSVSISGGKNTEAFF
>TRBV12-3/TRBV12-4|many|TRBD2|TRBJ2-1
TGTGCCAGCAGCCCACCGGGACTAGCAGGGGCGTCCAATGAGCAGTTCTTC
CASSPPGLAGASNEQFF
>TRBV18|few|TRBD1|TRBJ2-5
TGTGCCAGCTCACCGGGACAGGGGGTGCGTTATAAAGAGACCCAGTACTTC
CASSPGQGVRYKETQYF
>TRBV19|many|TRBD1|TRBJ1-1
TGTGCCAGTAGTAAGGGACAGGGGGCTGCTGAAGCTTTCTTT
CASSKGQGAAEAFF
>TRBV2|many|TRBD2|TRBJ2-2
TGTGCCAGCAGTGATCCTAGCGGGAGAGAGGGCACCGGGGAGCTGTTTTTT
CASSDPSGREGTGELFF
>TRBV15|many|.|TRBJ2-7
TGTGCCACCAGCAGAGACAGGTCGGGAGCCCACGAGCAGTACTTC
CATSRDRSGAHEQYF
>TRBV11-2|few|.|TRBJ2-7
TGTGCCAGCTGCGAATACTCCTACGAGCAGTACTTC
CASCEYSYEQYF
>TRBV4-1|few|.|TRBJ2-4
TGCGCCAGCAGCCAAGTGGGTCTAGCCAAAAACATTCAGTACTTC
CASSQVGLAKNIQYF
>TRBV5-6|.|TRBD1|TRBJ2-7
TGTGCCAGCAGCCTGAATACAGGGGGTCTCTCCCACGAGCAGTACTTC
CASSLNTGGLSHEQYF
>TRBV20-1|few|.|TRBJ1-4
TGCAGTGCTACTGGGACGGTTGAAAAACTGTTTTTT
CSATGTVEKLFF
>TRBV19|.|TRBD1|TRBJ2-7
TGTGCCAGTAGTGGGACAGGGTTTAACGAGCAGTACTTC
CASSGTGFNEQYF
>TRBV13|many|TRBD1|TRBJ1-2
TGTGCCAGCGTCCTAAGCCGGGACAGGGAGAAGTCCTATGGCTACACCTTC
CASVLSRDREKSYGYTF
>TRBV7-9|.|TRBD1|TRBJ1-5
TGTGCCAGCAGCTCACTTCCCGGGACAGGGGGCGCGCAGCCCCAGCATTTT
CASSSLPGTGGAQPQHF
>TRBV30|.|.|TRBJ1-1
TGTGCCTGGAGTGAGACGGCCCTAGAAATGAACACTGAAGCTTTCTTT
CAWSETALEMNTEAFF